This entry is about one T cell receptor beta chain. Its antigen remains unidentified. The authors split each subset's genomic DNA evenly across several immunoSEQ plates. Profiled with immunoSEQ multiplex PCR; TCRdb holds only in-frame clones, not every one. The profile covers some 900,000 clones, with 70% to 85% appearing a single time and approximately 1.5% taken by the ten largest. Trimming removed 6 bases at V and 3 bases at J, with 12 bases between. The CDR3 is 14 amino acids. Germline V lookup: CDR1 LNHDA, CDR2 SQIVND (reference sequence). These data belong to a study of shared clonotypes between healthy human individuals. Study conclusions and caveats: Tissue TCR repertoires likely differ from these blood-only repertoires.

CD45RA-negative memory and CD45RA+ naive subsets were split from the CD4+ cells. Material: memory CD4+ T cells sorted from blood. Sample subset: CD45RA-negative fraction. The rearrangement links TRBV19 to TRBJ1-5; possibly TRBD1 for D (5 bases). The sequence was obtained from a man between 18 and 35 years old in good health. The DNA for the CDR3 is TGTGCCAGTAGGGAGGGGCCCAACAATCAGCCCCAGCATTTT. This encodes CASREGPNNQPQHF.